The 4 T cell receptor beta chains in this list originate from one sample, sequenced in a study of OX40 agonist ivuxolimab in advanced cancers. Clones were read by immunoSEQ multiplex PCR, and TCRdb kept only the in-frame ones, dropping some. In the table there are approximately 35,000 clones, approximately 80% of which are singletons. Sequencing used CD4+ or CD8+ T cells sorted from blood, obtained in a trial of the OX40 agonist ivuxolimab. The receptors shown here come from an adult with an advanced solid tumor such as melanoma, head and neck, liver or kidney cancer.

This clone came up once. The rearrangement links TRBV4-1 to TRBJ1-5, with TRBD1 matching over 8 bases. Germline-derived CDR1 and CDR2 are MGHRA and YSYEKL. This CDR3 comprises 16 residues. The ends lost 4 bases at V and 7 bases at J; junction bases unmatched: 12. CDR3: CASSLTILRGPQPQHF. Here the CDR3 DNA reads TGCGCCAGCAGCCTTACTATCCTCAGGGGGCCACAGCCCCAGCATTTT.

The gene calls are TRBV6-1 and TRBJ2-7; the D gene is possibly TRBD1 (5 bases). V was shortened by 4 bases and J by 1 base, with 14 bases between the two germline ends. The CDR3 sequence is 15 residues long. Germline CDR1 reads MNHNS; CDR2 reads SASEGT. CDR3 in DNA: TGTGCCAGCAGTGTCGACAGCTACTCTTCCTACGAGCAGTACTTC. Protein sequence: CASSVDSYSSYEQYF.

CDR3 sequence reads: CASIGQSSSYEQYF. Here the CDR3 DNA reads TGTGCCAGCATAGGACAGAGCAGCTCCTACGAGCAGTACTTC. The chain couples TRBV6-1 to TRBJ2-7; D possibly corresponds to TRBD1 (6 bases). Germline CDR1 is MNHNS and CDR2 is SASEGT. This CDR3 has 14 residues. The germline V and J ends were trimmed by 7 bases and 0 bases, with 13 bases remaining between them.

CDR3 sequence (DNA): TGTGCCAGCAGCGTCGGCGGGGGGGCCTACAATGAGCAGTTCTTC. This codes for CASSVGGGAYNEQFF. The chain couples TRBV9 to TRBJ2-1, with 9 bases matching TRBD2. This CDR3 contains 15 residues. V dropped 2 bases and J dropped 2; count of bases not matched to a gene: 2. Germline values: CDR1 SGDLS, CDR2 YYNGEE.